A single sample is the source of the 22 T cell receptor beta chains below, sequenced in a study of beta chain features in type 1 diabetes. These receptors lack a known antigen. Findings and limits, study-wide: When Type 1 diabetes patients were examined, their TCRB CDR3s proved moderately but significantly shorter in all four CD4+ subsets.

Expressed TCRB transcripts got sequenced, as all isolated RNA was reverse transcribed. Assay: immunoSEQ multiplex PCR; the TCRdb copy retains only in-frame clones and omits some. Here the sample spans about 170,000 clones, 6.5% to 9.5% being singletons. Input material: central memory CD4+ T cells from blood. The origin of the receptors is a woman between 40 and 55 years old with type 1 diabetes.

The genes are TRBV29-1 and TRBJ2-7, with TRBD1 matching 8 bases. This CDR3 region has 13 residues. From germline, CDR1 is SQVTM and CDR2 ANQGSEA. Germline trimming cut 5 bases from V and 3 bases from J; bases unmatched to any gene: 6. The CDR3 DNA follows: TGCAGCGTTTATGGACAGGGAGGCTACGAGCAGTACTTC. Its protein is CSVYGQGGYEQYF.

CDR3: CASSSQDGEQFF. The DNA of the CDR3 is TGTGCCAGCAGCTCACAGGACGGTGAGCAGTTCTTC. The chain uses TRBV7-2 and TRBJ2-1, with D maybe TRBD1 (5 bases). Trimming stripped 4 bases from V and 9 bases from J, with 10 bases between. In germline, CDR1 is SGHTA, CDR2 FQGNSA. The CDR3 consists of 12 residues.

This clone was observed a few times. The rearrangement joins TRBV5-6 to TRBJ1-1; D gene ambiguous. The CDR3 runs to 12 residues. The V end lost 1 base, the J end lost 7 bases, and 8 bases lay between the germline ends. Germline V gene sequence: CDR1 SGHDT, CDR2 YYEEEE. The CDR3 spells CASSLRRLEAFF. The CDR3 DNA follows: TGTGCCAGCAGCTTGCGGCGGCTTGAAGCTTTCTTT.

The chain joins TRBV19 to TRBJ1-2, with no clear D. Trimming removed 6 bases at V and 3 bases at J, with 5 bases between. The CDR3 length is 11 residues. Germline V gene data show CDR1 as LNHDA and CDR2 as SQIVND (reference sequence). The DNA for the CDR3 is TGTGCCAGTAGGGCCTACTATGGCTACACCTTC. Translation gives CASRAYYGYTF.

The sample holds a few counts of this clone. The chain uses TRBV4-3 and TRBJ2-1, with a possible D match to TRBD2 (6 bases). The germline V gene has CDR1 LGHNA and CDR2 YSLEER. Between the trimmed V and J ends, which lost 3 bases and 8 bases, there was a span of 20 bases. This CDR3 contains 16 residues. CDR3 in DNA: TGCGCCAGCAGCCAGAGGGGCCGGGGAGGTTCACATGAGCAGTTCTTC. Translating it yields CASSQRGRGGSHEQFF.

The table lists this clone with a few counts. The chain is built from TRBV7-9 and TRBJ1-3; D is unclear. This CDR3 is built from 13 residues. The germline CDR1 and CDR2 sequences are SEHNR and FQNEAQ (reference sequence). V lost 1 base and J 3 bases, leaving 4 bases between the germline ends. This CDR3 is CASSLVSGNTIYF. CDR3 DNA sequence: TGTGCCAGCAGCTTAGTCAGTGGAAACACCATATATTTT. The full variable domain, rest sourced from reference TRBV7-9 and TRBJ1-3, is DTGVSQNPRHKITKRGQNVTFRCDPISEHNRLYWYRQTLGQGPEFLTYFQNEAQLEKSRLLSDRFSAERPKGSFSTLEIQRTEQGDSAMYLCASSLVSGNTIYFGEGSWLTVV.

This clone came up a few times. The rearrangement joins TRBV29-1 to TRBJ2-1, with TRBD2 as a possible D gene (5 bases). The V gene lost 7 bases and the J gene lost 6 bases, with 19 bases spanning the gap. The CDR3 loop spans 14 amino acids. CDR1 is SQVTM and CDR2 is ANQGSEA in the germline V gene. The CDR3 DNA reads TGCAGCGCAAACCGGGATTTAATCTCCAATGAGCAGTTCTTC. Its protein is CSANRDLISNEQFF.

This sequence joins TRBV7-8 and TRBJ1-1, with D possibly being TRBD1 (5 bases). CDR1 and CDR2 from the germline V gene are SGHVS and FQNEAQ. This CDR3 contains 12 residues. With 5 bases removed from V and 11 bases from J, the gap between germline ends came to 15 bases. DNA for the CDR3: TGTGCCAGCAGCCGTCCACAGACAGTTGCTTTCTTT. This gives the protein CASSRPQTVAFF.

This clone has a count of ten or more. The chain is built from TRBV4-2 and TRBJ2-3; perhaps TRBD1 as D (5 bases). V lost 1 base to trimming and J lost 2 bases, with 10 bases between them. The germline gives CDR1 LGHNA, CDR2 YNFKEQ. This CDR3 spans 15 amino acids. CDR3 residues: CASSQGLTVTDTQYF. The DNA of the CDR3 is TGTGCCAGCAGCCAAGGACTGACAGTCACAGATACGCAGTATTTT.

This chain connects TRBV9 to TRBJ1-1, with D maybe TRBD1 (5 bases). CDR3 length: 17 amino acids. V was clipped by 0 bases and J by 1 base, with 16 bases between them. The germline CDR1 and CDR2 sequences are SGDLS and YYNGEE. The CDR3 reads CASSVAPSITGNTEAFF. CDR3 coding DNA: TGTGCCAGCAGCGTAGCCCCCTCAATCACAGGGAACACTGAAGCTTTCTTT.

This clone was detected a few times. The junction and the germline gene differ at one end; a read error may be behind it. This rearrangement joins TRBV5-1 to TRBJ2-7, with D tentatively TRBD1 (5 bases). The CDR3 length is 14 residues. Germline CDR1 SGHRS, CDR2 YFSETQ. This CDR3 is CASNLDTGSYEQYF. Here the CDR3 DNA reads TGCGCCAGCAACTTGGACACAGGCTCCTACGAGCAGTACTTC.

This clone was counted many times. This sequence joins TRBV28 and TRBJ2-7, with D tentatively TRBD2 (5 bases). Germline CDR1 is MDHEN and CDR2 is SYDVKM. V dropped 6 bases and J dropped 4 bases, with 13 bases sitting between them. The CDR3 loop spans 13 amino acids. CDR3 in amino acids: CASSRGLPYEQYF. CDR3 DNA: TGTGCCAGCAGCCGCGGACTCCCTTACGAGCAGTACTTC.

This clone was found a few times. The chain recombines TRBV6-5 with TRBJ1-5; 10 nucleotides line up with TRBD1. V was pared by 5 bases and J by 7 bases, with 5 bases of the junction left unmatched. The CDR3 covers 14 residues. Germline loops: CDR1 MNHEY, CDR2 SVGAGI. The chain's CDR3 is CASSPRTGGQPQHF. The DNA for the CDR3 is TGTGCCAGCAGTCCCCGGACAGGGGGGCAGCCCCAGCATTTT.

In its sample, this clone was seen a few times. The chain combines TRBV6-6 with TRBJ2-5; 10 bases align to TRBD2. V was pared by 4 bases and J by 4 bases, with 6 bases of the junction left unmatched. CDR1 is MNHNY and CDR2 is SVGAGI in the germline V gene (reference sequence). There are 15 residues in the CDR3. The CDR3 DNA follows: TGTGCCAGCAGTTCGCCAGCGGGGGGGAGAGAGACCCAGTACTTC. It encodes CASSSPAGGRETQYF.

This clone was seen only a few times. V gene TRBV7-2 combines with J gene TRBJ2-3; 9 nucleotides agree with TRBD2. CDR3 size: 15 residues. The junction had 8 bases not matched to a gene; V was cut back by 7 bases and J by 3 bases. Germline V gene data show CDR1 as SGHTA and CDR2 as FQGNSA. The CDR3 DNA follows: TGTGCCAGCACCGCGCCAAGCGGGAGGACAGATACGCAGTATTTT. This translates into CASTAPSGRTDTQYF.

This chain connects TRBV27 to TRBJ2-1; TRBD1 aligns across 9 bases. V shed 6 bases, J shed 4 bases, and the junction held 4 bases outside the gene matches. Germline values: CDR1 MNHEY, CDR2 SMNVEV (reference sequence). This CDR3 is built from 14 residues. CDR3: CASSSGTGYNEQFF. The CDR3 nucleotides are TGTGCCAGCAGCAGCGGGACAGGGTACAATGAGCAGTTCTTC.

This chain uses TRBV4-2 with TRBJ2-7; 8 bases line up with TRBD2. The CDR3 runs 15 residues. CDR1 and CDR2 from the germline V gene are LGHNA and YNFKEQ. J lost 3 bases, V lost 1 base, and 5 bases had no gene match. For the CDR3, the DNA is TGTGCCAGCAGCCAAGCGGGAGGGCCATTCTACGAGCAGTACTTC. It codes for CASSQAGGPFYEQYF.

The genes are TRBV4-1 and TRBJ1-3; D is ambiguous. Germline V gene sequence: CDR1 MGHRA, CDR2 YSYEKL. V lost 4 bases and J lost 0, with 10 bases in between. The CDR3 totals 15 residues. The CDR3 here is CASSRSSSSGNTIYF. The CDR3 region has the DNA TGCGCCAGCAGCCGTTCATCGAGCTCTGGAAACACCATATATTTT.

In nucleotides, the CDR3 is TGTGCCAGCAGCCTACTGACAGTGAACACTGAAGCTTTCTTT. Its translation is CASSLLTVNTEAFF. The chain joins TRBV9 to TRBJ1-1; tentatively, D is TRBD1 (5 bases). This CDR3 is 14 amino acids long. CDR1 and CDR2 from the germline V gene are SGDLS and YYNGEE. V was shortened by 4 bases and J by 0 bases, with 10 bases between the two germline ends.

The chain recombines TRBV4-2 with TRBJ2-7; the match to TRBD2 covers 7 bases. The CDR3 is 15 residues long. Germline CDR1 and CDR2: LGHNA and YNFKEQ. The J segment lost 2 bases and the V segment lost 0 bases, leaving 4 bases of the junction unmatched. The CDR3 coding sequence is TGTGCCAGCAGCCAAGATCTCGGGAGGACCTACGAGCAGTACTTC. This gives the protein CASSQDLGRTYEQYF.

This clone showed up just a few times. V usage is TRBV9 and J usage is TRBJ1-5, with a weak D call TRBD1 (5 bases). V lost 5 bases to trimming and J lost 0 bases, with 12 bases between them. Germline CDR1 is SGDLS and CDR2 is YYNGEE. This CDR3 has 15 amino acids. In DNA form, the CDR3 reads TGTGCCAGCAGTCCCGACAGCTATAGCAATCAGCCCCAGCATTTT. It translates to CASSPDSYSNQPQHF.

This clone was observed many times. The V gene is TRBV7-2, the J gene TRBJ2-7, with 8 bases fitting TRBD2. Trimming cost V 5 bases and J 4 bases; bases outside gene matches: 7. The CDR3 loop spans 14 amino acids. Germline loops: CDR1 SGHTA, CDR2 FQGNSA. The CDR3 loop reads CASSNRGGQYEQYF. In nucleotides, the CDR3 is TGTGCCAGCAGCAATCGGGGGGGCCAGTACGAGCAGTACTTC.